The source of this T cell receptor (beta chain) is a study of radiation and T cells in renal cell carcinoma. Study-level findings and limits: From baseline, blood top tumor clonotypes peaked at 2 weeks post-radiation. No pretreatment tumor biopsies were available for baseline clonotypes.

Time point reported: blood 2 weeks post-SBRT. Treatment given: 15 Gy SBRT to primary tumor, nephrectomy 4 weeks later. This CDR3 has 12 residues. Germline values: CDR1 SGDLS, CDR2 YYNGEE. V lost 3 bases to trimming and J lost 8 bases, with 8 bases between them. Sequencing used immunoSEQ multiplex PCR; TCRdb keeps in-frame clones, though not all of them. The table includes roughly 120,000 clones, 80% to 90% detected once. As for this clone: The target antigen is unknown.

The chain carries TRBV9 and TRBJ2-2; possibly TRBD1 for D (6 bases). The material sequenced was blood, taken from a patient whose treatment included radiotherapy and nephrectomy. This TCR derives from a woman aged 60-75 years with renal cell carcinoma. As DNA, the CDR3 is TGTGCCAGCAGCGCTGGGACAGGGGAGCTGTTTTTT. Translating gives CASSAGTGELFF.